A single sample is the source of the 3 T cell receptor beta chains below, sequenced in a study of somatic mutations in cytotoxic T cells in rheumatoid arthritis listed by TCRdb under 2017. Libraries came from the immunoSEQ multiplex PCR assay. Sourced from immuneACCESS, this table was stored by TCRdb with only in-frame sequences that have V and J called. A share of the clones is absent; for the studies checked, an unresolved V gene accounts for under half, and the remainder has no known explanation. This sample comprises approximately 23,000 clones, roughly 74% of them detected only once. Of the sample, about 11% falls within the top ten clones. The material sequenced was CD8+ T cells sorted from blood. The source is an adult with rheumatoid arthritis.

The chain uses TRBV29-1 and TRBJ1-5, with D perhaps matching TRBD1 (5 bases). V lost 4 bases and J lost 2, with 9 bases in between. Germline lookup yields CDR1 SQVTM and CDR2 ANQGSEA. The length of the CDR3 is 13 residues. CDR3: CSVAGKGNQPQHF. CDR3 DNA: TGCAGCGTTGCAGGGAAAGGCAATCAGCCCCAGCATTTT. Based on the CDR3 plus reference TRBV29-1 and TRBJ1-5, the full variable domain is SAVISQKPSRDICQRGTSLTIQCQVDSQVTMMFWYRQQPGQSLTLIATANQGSEATYESGFVIDKFPISRPNLTFSTLTVSNMSPEDSSIYLCSVAGKGNQPQHFGDGTRLSIL.

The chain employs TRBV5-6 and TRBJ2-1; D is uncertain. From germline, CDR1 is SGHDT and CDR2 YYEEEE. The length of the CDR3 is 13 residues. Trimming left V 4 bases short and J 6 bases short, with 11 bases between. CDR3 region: CASSMDRPNEQFF. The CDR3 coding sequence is TGTGCCAGCAGCATGGACCGTCCCAATGAGCAGTTCTTC.

The CDR3, as DNA: TGTGCCAGCAGCTTAGCGGGCCCAAACACCGGGGAGCTGTTTTTT. Translated: CASSLAGPNTGELFF. The gene calls are TRBV7-9 and TRBJ2-2; D call uncertain. V was trimmed by 0 bases and J by 2 bases, leaving 7 bases between them. CDR3 length equals 15 residues. Germline CDR1 is SEHNR and CDR2 is FQNEAQ (reference sequence).